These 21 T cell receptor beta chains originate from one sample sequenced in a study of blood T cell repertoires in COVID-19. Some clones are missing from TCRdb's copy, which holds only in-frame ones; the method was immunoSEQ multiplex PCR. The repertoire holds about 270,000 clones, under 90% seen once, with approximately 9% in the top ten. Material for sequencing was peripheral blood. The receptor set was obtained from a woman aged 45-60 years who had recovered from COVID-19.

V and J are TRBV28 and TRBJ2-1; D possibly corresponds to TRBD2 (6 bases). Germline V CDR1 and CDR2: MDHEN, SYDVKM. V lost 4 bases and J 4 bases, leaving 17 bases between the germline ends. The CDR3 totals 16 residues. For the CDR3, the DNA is TGTGCCAGCAGTTCCTCCGGGGCAGGGAGGTACAATGAGCAGTTCTTC. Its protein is CASSSSGAGRYNEQFF.

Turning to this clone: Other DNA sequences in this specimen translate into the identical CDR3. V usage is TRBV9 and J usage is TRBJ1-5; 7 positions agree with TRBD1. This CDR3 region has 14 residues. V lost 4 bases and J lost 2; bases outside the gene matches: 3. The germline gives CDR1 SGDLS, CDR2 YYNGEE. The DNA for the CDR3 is TGTGCCAGCAGCTTCGGACAGGGCAATCAGCCCCAGCATTTT. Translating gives CASSFGQGNQPQHF.

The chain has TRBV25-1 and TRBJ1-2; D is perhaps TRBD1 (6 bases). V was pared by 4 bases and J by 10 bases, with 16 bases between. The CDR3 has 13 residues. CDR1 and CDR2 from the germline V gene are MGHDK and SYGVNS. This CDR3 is CASSATTGGPYTF. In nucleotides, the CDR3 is TGTGCCAGCAGTGCTACTACGGGGGGCCCCTACACCTTC.

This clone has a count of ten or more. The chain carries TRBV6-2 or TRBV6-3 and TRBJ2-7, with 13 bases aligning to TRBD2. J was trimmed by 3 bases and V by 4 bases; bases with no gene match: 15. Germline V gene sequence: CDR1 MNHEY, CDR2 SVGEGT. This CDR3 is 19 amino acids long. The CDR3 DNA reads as TGTGCCAGCAGTTCCGACCCAGGGACTAGCGGGATTTTCGGCTACGAGCAGTACTTC. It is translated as CASSSDPGTSGIFGYEQYF.

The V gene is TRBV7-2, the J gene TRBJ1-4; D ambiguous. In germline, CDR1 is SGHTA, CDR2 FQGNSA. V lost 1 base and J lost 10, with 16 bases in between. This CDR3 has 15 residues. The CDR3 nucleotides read TGTGCCAGCAGCTTAGAGGCAACCCCTGGCGGAAAACTGTTTTTT. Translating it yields CASSLEATPGGKLFF.

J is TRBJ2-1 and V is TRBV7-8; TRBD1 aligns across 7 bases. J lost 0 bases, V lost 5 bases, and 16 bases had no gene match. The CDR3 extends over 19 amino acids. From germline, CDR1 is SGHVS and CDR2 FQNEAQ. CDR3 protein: CASSMRQGQSTSSYNEQFF. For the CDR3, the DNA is TGTGCCAGCAGCATGAGACAGGGACAATCAACTAGCTCCTACAATGAGCAGTTCTTC.

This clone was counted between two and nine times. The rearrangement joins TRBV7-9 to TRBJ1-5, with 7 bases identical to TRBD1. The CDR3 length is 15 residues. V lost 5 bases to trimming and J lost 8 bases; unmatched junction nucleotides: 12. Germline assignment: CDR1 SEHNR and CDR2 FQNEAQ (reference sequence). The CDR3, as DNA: TGTGCCAGCAGCCCCCGGGACAGTGAGGTAGAGCCCCAGCATTTT. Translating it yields CASSPRDSEVEPQHF.

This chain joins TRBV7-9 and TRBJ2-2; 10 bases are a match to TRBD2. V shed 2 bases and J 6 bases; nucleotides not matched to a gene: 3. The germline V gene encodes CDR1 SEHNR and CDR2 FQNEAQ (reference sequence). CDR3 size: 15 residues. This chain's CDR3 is CASSLIAGGSGELFF. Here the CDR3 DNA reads TGTGCCAGCAGCTTAATAGCGGGGGGATCCGGGGAGCTGTTTTTT.

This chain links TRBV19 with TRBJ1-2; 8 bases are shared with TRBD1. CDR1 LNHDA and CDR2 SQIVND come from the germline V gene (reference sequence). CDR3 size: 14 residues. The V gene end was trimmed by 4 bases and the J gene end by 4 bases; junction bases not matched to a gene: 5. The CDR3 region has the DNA TGTGCCAGTAGTACCGGACAGGGAACCTATGGCTACACCTTC. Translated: CASSTGQGTYGYTF.

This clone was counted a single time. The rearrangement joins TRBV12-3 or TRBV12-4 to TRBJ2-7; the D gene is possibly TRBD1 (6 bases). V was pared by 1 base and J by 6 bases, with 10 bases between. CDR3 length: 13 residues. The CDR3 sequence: CASSLEQGSEQYF. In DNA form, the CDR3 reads TGTGCCAGCAGTTTAGAACAGGGTTCCGAGCAGTACTTC.

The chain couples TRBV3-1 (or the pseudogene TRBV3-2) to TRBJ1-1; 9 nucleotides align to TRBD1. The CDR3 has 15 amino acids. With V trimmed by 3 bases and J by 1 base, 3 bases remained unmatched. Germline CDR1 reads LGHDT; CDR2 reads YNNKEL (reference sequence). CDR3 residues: CASSHRTGENTEAFF. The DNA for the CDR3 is TGTGCCAGCAGCCACCGGACAGGGGAGAACACTGAAGCTTTCTTT.

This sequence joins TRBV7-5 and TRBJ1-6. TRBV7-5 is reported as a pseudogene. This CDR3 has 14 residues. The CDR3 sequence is CVRSLGGLNSPLHF. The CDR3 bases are TGTGTCAGAAGCTTGGGGGGGTTGAATTCACCCCTCCACTTT.

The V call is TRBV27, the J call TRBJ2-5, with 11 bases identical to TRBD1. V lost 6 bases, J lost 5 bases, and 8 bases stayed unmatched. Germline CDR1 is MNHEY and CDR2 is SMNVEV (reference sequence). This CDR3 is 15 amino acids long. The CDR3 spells CASRQGQGAFETQYF. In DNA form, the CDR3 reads TGTGCCAGCAGGCAAGGACAGGGGGCGTTTGAGACCCAGTACTTC.

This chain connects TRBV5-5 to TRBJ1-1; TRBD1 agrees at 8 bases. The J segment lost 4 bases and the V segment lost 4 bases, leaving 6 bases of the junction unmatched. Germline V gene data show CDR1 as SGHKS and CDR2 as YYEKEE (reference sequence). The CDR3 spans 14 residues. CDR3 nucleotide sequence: TGTGCCAGCAGCCTCCAGGGGGCGCGCACTGAAGCTTTCTTT. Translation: CASSLQGARTEAFF.

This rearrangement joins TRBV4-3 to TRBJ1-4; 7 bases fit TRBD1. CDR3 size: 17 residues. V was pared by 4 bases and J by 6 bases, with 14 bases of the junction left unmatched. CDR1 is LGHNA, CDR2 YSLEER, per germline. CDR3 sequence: CASSPSPPQGFYEKLFF. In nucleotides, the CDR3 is TGCGCCAGCAGCCCAAGCCCGCCACAGGGGTTTTATGAAAAACTGTTTTTT.

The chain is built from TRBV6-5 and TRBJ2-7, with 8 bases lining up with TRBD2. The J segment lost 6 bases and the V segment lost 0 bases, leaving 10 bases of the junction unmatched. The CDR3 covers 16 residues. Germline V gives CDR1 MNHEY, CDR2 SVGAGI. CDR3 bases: TGTGCCAGCAGTTACTCCGCCCGGGGGGGTAAATTCGAGCAGTACTTC. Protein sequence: CASSYSARGGKFEQYF.

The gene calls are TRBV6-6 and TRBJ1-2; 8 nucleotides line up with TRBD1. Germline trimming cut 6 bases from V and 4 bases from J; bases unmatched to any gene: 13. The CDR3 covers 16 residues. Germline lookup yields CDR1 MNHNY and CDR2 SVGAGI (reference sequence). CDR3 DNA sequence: TGTGCCAGCAGCAATCAGGGGGCTGCTACTAGCTATGGCTACACCTTC. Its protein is CASSNQGAATSYGYTF.

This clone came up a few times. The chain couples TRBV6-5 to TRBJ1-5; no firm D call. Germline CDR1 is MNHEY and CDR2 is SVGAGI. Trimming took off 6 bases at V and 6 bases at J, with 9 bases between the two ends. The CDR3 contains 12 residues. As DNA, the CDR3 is TGTGCCAGCAGGAACGGCGGTCAGCCCCAGCATTTT. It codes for CASRNGGQPQHF.

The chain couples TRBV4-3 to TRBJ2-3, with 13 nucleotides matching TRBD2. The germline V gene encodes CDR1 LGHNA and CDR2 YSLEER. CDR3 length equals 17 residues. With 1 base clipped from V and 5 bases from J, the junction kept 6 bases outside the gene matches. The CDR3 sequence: CASSQVLAGGPGDTQYF. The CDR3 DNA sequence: TGCGCCAGCAGCCAAGTACTAGCGGGAGGGCCGGGAGATACGCAGTATTTT.

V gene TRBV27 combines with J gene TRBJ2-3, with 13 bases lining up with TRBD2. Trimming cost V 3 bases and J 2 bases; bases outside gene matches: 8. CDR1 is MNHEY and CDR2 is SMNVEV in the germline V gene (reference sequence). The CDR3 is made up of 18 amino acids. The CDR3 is CASSFRPGLAGVTDTQYF. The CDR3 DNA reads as TGTGCCAGCAGTTTTCGTCCCGGACTAGCGGGAGTCACAGATACGCAGTATTTT.

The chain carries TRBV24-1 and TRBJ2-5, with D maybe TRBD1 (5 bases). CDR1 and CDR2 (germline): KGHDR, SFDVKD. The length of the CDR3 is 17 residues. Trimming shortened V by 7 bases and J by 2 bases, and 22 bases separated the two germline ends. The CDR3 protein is CATSPTEPLGRQETQYF. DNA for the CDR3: TGTGCCACCAGCCCGACGGAGCCACTGGGGCGACAAGAGACCCAGTACTTC.